This T cell receptor beta chain was profiled in a study of OX40 agonist ivuxolimab in advanced cancers. Whole-study context: Ivuxolimab, an agonist antibody against OX40 (CD134), was given to patients. Six ivuxolimab dose levels, 0.01 to 10 mg/kg, were given intravenously every 2 weeks. Study-wide findings and caveats: At 0.1 to 3.0 mg/kg and by week 6, CD4+ and CD8+ T cells in the blood had expanded clonally. Some patients without response likewise showed low normalized clonal expansion.

This clone is large by share. The antigen remains undetermined. The repertoire was sequenced with immunoSEQ multiplex PCR; TCRdb's copy has only in-frame clones and lacks some. The sample records 9,500 to 15,000 clones, approximately 80% being singletons. Germline loops: CDR1 SGHRS, CDR2 YFSETQ. V lost 0 bases, J lost 2 bases, and 9 bases lay in between. The CDR3 has 14 amino acids. The chain carries TRBV5-1 and TRBJ2-7; D possibly corresponds to TRBD1 (5 bases). The TCR was taken from an adult with an advanced solid tumor such as melanoma, head and neck, liver or kidney cancer. The sample here was CD4+ or CD8+ T cells sorted from blood, taken in a trial of the OX40 agonist ivuxolimab. The CDR3 nucleotides read TGCGCCAGCAGCTTGGAAGCAGGGACCTACGAGCAGTACTTC. As protein: CASSLEAGTYEQYF.